These 19 T cell receptor beta chains were sequenced from one sample in a study of vaccination effects on CD4 cells after COVID-19. Antigens for these TCRs are unknown. The protocol was immunoSEQ multiplex PCR, while the TCRdb copy is restricted to in-frame clones and leaves out a portion. This table has under 75,000 clones, roughly 80% appearing once. Peptide-pool stimulation followed by sequencing identified expanded antigen-specific CD4+ clonotypes in the ViraFEST assay. Having been cultured for roughly 11 days, the cells underwent CD4+ T cell isolation. Vaccine recipients lacked prior SARS-CoV-2 infection and had negative nucleocapsid antibodies. The input for sequencing was CD4+ T cells from PBMCs cultured with SARS-CoV-2 spike peptides, taken before COVID-19 vaccination. The receptors originated from a human donor who received a COVID-19 vaccine.

The rearrangement links TRBV6-2 or TRBV6-3 to TRBJ1-6; D possibly corresponds to TRBD1 (5 bases). V shed 2 bases and J shed 4 bases, with 9 bases lying between them. Germline CDR1 is MNHEY and CDR2 is SVGEGT. CDR3 length equals 15 residues. CDR3 coding DNA: TGTGCCAGCAGTTACGGGACGGCGTATAATTCACCCCTCCACTTT. This sequence encodes CASSYGTAYNSPLHF.

Comments on this clone: Within the sample, other DNA sequences also encode this same CDR3. The gene calls are TRBV7-9 and TRBJ2-3; 9 bases are shared with TRBD2. The CDR3 is 15 residues long. V gave up 5 bases and J gave up 4 bases; unmatched junction bases: 7. Germline V gene lookup returns CDR1 SEHNR and CDR2 FQNEAQ (reference sequence). Here the CDR3 reads CASSPRGGRPDTQYF. For the CDR3, the DNA is TGTGCCAGCAGCCCGCGGGGGGGCCGGCCAGATACGCAGTATTTT.

The rearrangement uses TRBV10-3 and TRBJ1-3; 8 bases are a match to TRBD1. This CDR3 contains 14 residues. CDR1 and CDR2 from the germline V gene are ENHRY and SYGVKD. The ends lost 5 bases at V and 4 bases at J; junction bases unmatched: 4. The CDR3 is CAISKTGEGNTIYF. Here the CDR3 DNA reads TGTGCCATCAGTAAGACAGGGGAAGGAAACACCATATATTTT.

The V and J genes are TRBV5-4 and TRBJ2-1; tentative D call: TRBD2 (6 bases). In germline, CDR1 is SGHNT, CDR2 YYREEE (reference sequence). V lost 2 bases and J lost 3, with 12 bases in between. This CDR3 is built from 15 residues. The CDR3 is CASSFGRVLYNEQFF. Here the CDR3 DNA reads TGTGCCAGCAGCTTCGGGAGAGTCCTCTACAATGAGCAGTTCTTC.

The rearrangement joins TRBV6-6 to TRBJ1-2; 8 positions agree with TRBD1. Germline loops: CDR1 MNHNY, CDR2 SVGAGI (reference sequence). CDR3 length: 13 amino acids. V trimming: 8 bases; J trimming: 7 bases; junction bases outside the gene matches: 9. The CDR3 spells CASHLTGGRGYTF. The CDR3, as DNA: TGTGCCAGCCACCTTACAGGGGGTCGTGGCTACACCTTC.

The V call is TRBV2, the J call TRBJ2-2; 9 bases align to TRBD1. The CDR3 is made up of 15 amino acids. Trimming at V came to 7 bases and at J to 5 bases, leaving 8 bases not matched to a gene. Germline V CDR1 and CDR2: SNHLY, FYNNEI. The CDR3, as DNA: TGTGCCAGCAAGCCCATACAGGGGGCGACCGGGGAGCTGTTTTTT. This encodes CASKPIQGATGELFF.

This chain joins TRBV6-2 or TRBV6-3 and TRBJ1-6; no firm D call. This CDR3 is built from 17 residues. V lost 0 bases and J 2 bases, leaving 11 bases between the germline ends. Per germline, CDR1 MNHEY and CDR2 SVGEGT. The CDR3 region has the DNA TGTGCCAGCAGTTACTCCTATTCTGGGGCCTATAATTCACCCCTCCACTTT. Residues: CASSYSYSGAYNSPLHF.

This clone was recorded a few times. V usage is TRBV6-1 and J usage is TRBJ2-5; no clear D. From germline, CDR1 is MNHNS and CDR2 SASEGT. The CDR3 loop spans 16 amino acids. Trimming stripped 1 base from V and 4 bases from J, with 16 bases between. In DNA, the CDR3 is TGTGCCAGCAGTGAAGTAGTACAGCCGGGTAGAGAGACCCAGTACTTC. Protein: CASSEVVQPGRETQYF.

The chain recombines TRBV5-1 with TRBJ2-1; D remains unclear. The CDR3 is made up of 14 amino acids. V lost 4 bases, J lost 6 bases, and 14 bases lay in between. Germline V gives CDR1 SGHRS, CDR2 YFSETQ. For the CDR3, the DNA is TGCGCCAGCAGCCTTGCGGTTACGAGCAATGAGCAGTTCTTC. Translating it yields CASSLAVTSNEQFF. Using reference TRBV5-1 and TRBJ2-1 for the parts outside the CDR3, the full variable domain is KAGVTQTPRYLIKTRGQQVTLSCSPISGHRSVSWYQQTPGQGLQFLFEYFSETQRNKGNFPGRFSGRQFSNSRSEMNVSTLELGDSALYLCASSLAVTSNEQFFGPGTRLTVL.

The rearrangement joins TRBV4-1 to TRBJ2-2; D uncertain. Germline-derived CDR1 and CDR2 are MGHRA and YSYEKL. The CDR3 spans 14 residues. V lost 3 bases, J lost 3 bases, and 8 bases lay in between. The CDR3 sequence is CASSHRPDTGELFF. In DNA form, the CDR3 reads TGCGCCAGCAGCCACCGACCCGACACCGGGGAGCTGTTTTTT.

This chain uses TRBV4-1 with TRBJ1-1; unclear D gene. CDR3 length equals 16 residues. Germline lookup yields CDR1 MGHRA and CDR2 YSYEKL. V was shortened by 2 bases and J by 0 bases, with 13 bases between the two germline ends. This chain's CDR3 is CASSQNPAAMNTEAFF. CDR3 nucleotide sequence: TGCGCCAGCAGCCAAAATCCGGCAGCAATGAACACTGAAGCTTTCTTT.

This clone was observed once. The rearrangement links TRBV24-1 to TRBJ2-5; 10 positions match TRBD2. CDR1 is KGHDR, CDR2 SFDVKD, per germline. The CDR3 contains 16 residues. V shed 2 bases, J shed 1 base, and the junction held 3 bases outside the gene matches. This chain's CDR3 is CATSDSSSGGQETQYF. The DNA for the CDR3 is TGTGCCACCAGTGATTCGTCTAGCGGGGGCCAAGAGACCCAGTACTTC.

CDR3 bases: TGCAGTGCAAACAGGGAAATCGTACGGTATTTT. Translation: CSANREIVRYF. The gene calls are TRBV20-1 and TRBJ2-3; D possibly corresponds to TRBD1 (6 bases). Trimming stripped 6 bases from V and 14 bases from J, with 18 bases between. This CDR3 has 11 amino acids. Looked up from germline, CDR1 is DFQATT and CDR2 is SNEGSKA (reference sequence).

The gene calls are TRBV9 and TRBJ2-5; TRBD2 matches 13 bases. Trimming cost V 0 bases and J 5 bases; bases outside gene matches: 4. The CDR3 runs 16 residues. The germline V gene encodes CDR1 SGDLS and CDR2 YYNGEE. Here the CDR3 DNA reads TGTGCCAGCAGCGTAGGACTAGCGGGGGGCGGGGAGACCCAGTACTTC. It is translated as CASSVGLAGGGETQYF.

CDR3 region: CAISESRTSTGTDTQYF. CDR3 DNA sequence: TGTGCCATCAGTGAGTCCCGGACTAGCACGGGGACAGATACGCAGTATTTT. V usage is TRBV10-3 and J usage is TRBJ2-3; 8 nucleotides match TRBD2. Losses at the gene ends were 0 bases for V and 3 bases for J; bases not matched to a gene: 8. The CDR3 runs 17 residues. Germline CDR1 and CDR2: ENHRY and SYGVKD.

This chain links TRBV18 with TRBJ1-6; TRBD1 matches 9 bases. The CDR3 contains 15 residues. Per the germline V gene, CDR1 is KGHSH and CDR2 is LQKENI. Trimming at V came to 3 bases and at J to 5 bases, leaving 2 bases not matched to a gene. CDR3 loop: CASSPRTGDNSPLHF. CDR3 DNA sequence: TGTGCCAGCTCACCCCGGACAGGGGATAATTCACCCCTCCACTTT.

V usage is TRBV7-2 and J usage is TRBJ1-5; no reliable D call. The CDR3 has 16 amino acids. In germline, CDR1 is SGHTA, CDR2 FQGNSA. V dropped 1 base and J dropped 2 bases, with 12 bases sitting between them. The CDR3 sequence is CASSLEYGIGNQPQHF. As DNA, the CDR3 is TGTGCCAGCAGCTTAGAGTACGGTATAGGCAATCAGCCCCAGCATTTT.

The chain joins TRBV5-6 to TRBJ1-5, with D perhaps TRBD1 (5 bases). This CDR3 region has 15 residues. With 1 base removed from V and 4 bases from J, the gap between germline ends came to 12 bases. Looked up from germline, CDR1 is SGHDT and CDR2 is YYEEEE. CDR3 sequence reads: CASSLRQGGNQPQHF. The CDR3 DNA reads TGTGCCAGCAGCTTGAGGCAGGGCGGGAATCAGCCCCAGCATTTT. Full variable domain (rest looked up from reference TRBV5-6 and TRBJ1-5): DAGVTQSPTHLIKTRGQQVTLRCSPKSGHDTVSWYQQALGQGPQFIFQYYEEEERQRGNFPDRFSGHQFPNYSSELNVNALLLGDSALYLCASSLRQGGNQPQHFGDGTRLSIL.

The chain joins TRBV27 to TRBJ2-2, with D uncertain. CDR1 and CDR2 from the germline V gene are MNHEY and SMNVEV (reference sequence). Trimming stripped 3 bases from V and 7 bases from J, with 12 bases between. The CDR3 runs to 14 residues. CDR3 sequence: CASSLDGYIGELFF. The CDR3 DNA follows: TGTGCCAGCAGTTTGGACGGGTACATCGGGGAGCTGTTTTTT.